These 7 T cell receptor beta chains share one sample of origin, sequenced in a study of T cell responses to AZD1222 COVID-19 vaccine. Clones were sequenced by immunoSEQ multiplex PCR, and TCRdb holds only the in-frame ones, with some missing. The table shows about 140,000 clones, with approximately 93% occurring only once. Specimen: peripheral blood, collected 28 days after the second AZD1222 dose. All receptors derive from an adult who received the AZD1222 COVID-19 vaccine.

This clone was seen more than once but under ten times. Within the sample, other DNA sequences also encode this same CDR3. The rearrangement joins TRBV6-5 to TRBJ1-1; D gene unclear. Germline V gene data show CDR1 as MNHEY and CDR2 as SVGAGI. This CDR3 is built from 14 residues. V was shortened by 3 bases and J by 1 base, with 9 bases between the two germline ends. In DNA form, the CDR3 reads TGTGCCAGCAGTTATCGGACGGCGAACACTGAAGCTTTCTTT. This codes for CASSYRTANTEAFF.

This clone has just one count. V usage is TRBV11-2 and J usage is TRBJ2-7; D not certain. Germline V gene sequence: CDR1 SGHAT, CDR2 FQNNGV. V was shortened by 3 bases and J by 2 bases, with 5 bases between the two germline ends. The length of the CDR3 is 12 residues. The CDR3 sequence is CASSFHTYEQYF. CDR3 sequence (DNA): TGTGCCAGCAGCTTCCATACCTACGAGCAGTACTTC.

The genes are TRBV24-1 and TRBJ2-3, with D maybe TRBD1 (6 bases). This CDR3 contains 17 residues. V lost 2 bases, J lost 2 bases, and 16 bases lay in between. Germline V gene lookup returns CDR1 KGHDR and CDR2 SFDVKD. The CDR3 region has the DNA TGTGCCACCAGTGATTGGGCCGGGACACCCCTCACAGATACGCAGTATTTT. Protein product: CATSDWAGTPLTDTQYF.

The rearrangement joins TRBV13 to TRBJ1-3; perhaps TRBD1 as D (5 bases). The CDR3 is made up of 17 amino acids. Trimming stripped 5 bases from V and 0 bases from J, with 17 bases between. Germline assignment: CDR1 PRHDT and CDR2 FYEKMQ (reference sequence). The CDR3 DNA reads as TGTGCCAGCAGCGGAAAGGACACTCTCTTCTCTGGAAACACCATATATTTT. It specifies CASSGKDTLFSGNTIYF.

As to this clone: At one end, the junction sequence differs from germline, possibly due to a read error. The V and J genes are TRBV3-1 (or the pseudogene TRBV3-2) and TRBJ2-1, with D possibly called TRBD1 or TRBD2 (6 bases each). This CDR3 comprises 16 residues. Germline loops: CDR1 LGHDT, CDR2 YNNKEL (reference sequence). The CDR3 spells CASSQVRGTPYSEQFF. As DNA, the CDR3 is TGTGCCAGCAGCCAAGTGCGCGGGACACCTTACAGTGAGCAGTTCTTC.

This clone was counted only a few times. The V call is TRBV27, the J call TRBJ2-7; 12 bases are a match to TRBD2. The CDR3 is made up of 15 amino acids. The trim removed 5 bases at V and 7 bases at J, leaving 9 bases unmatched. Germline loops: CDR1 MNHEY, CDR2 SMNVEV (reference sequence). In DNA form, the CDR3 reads TGTGCCAGCAGTCTCTCTAGCGGGGGGGCCGGGGAGCAGTACTTC. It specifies CASSLSSGGAGEQYF.

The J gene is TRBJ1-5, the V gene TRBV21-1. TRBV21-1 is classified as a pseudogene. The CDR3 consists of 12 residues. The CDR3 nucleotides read TGTGCCAGCAATTATTATCTGGGATCCCAGCATTTT. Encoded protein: CASNYYLGSQHF.